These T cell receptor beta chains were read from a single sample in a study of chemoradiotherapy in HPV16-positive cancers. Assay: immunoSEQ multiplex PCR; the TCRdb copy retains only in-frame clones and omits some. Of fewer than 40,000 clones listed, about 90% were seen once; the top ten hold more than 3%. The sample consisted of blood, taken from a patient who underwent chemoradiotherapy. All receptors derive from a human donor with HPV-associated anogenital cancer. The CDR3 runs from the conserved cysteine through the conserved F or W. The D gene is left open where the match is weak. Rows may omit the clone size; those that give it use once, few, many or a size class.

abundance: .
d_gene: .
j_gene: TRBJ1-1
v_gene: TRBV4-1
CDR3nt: TGCGCCAGCAGCCCTAAGGGCAGAACCACGGCTGAAGCTTTCTTT
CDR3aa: CASSPKGRTTAEAFF

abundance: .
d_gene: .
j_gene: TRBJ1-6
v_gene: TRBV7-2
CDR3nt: TGTGCCAGCAGCTTAGCGGTCCGGCGGCGCATCTCCAGCTCCTATAATTCACCCCTCCACTTT
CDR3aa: CASSLAVRRRISSSYNSPLHF

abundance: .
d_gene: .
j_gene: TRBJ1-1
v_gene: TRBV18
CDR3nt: TGTGCCAGCTCACGGGGGAGGGAGGCGAACACTGAAGCTTTCTTT
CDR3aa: CASSRGREANTEAFF

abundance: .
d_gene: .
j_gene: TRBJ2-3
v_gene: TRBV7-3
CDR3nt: TGTGCCAGCAGCTTAAAGGGCCCGCGGGATACGCAGTATTTT
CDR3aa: CASSLKGPRDTQYF

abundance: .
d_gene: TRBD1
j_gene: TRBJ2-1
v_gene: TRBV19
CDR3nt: TGTGCCAGTAGTATAGAGGACAGGGGCCATGAGCAGTTCTTC
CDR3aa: CASSIEDRGHEQFF

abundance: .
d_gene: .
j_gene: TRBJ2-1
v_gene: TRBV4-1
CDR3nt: TGCGCCAGCAGCCAAGATCCCCCGCGCGGAGGGTTCTCCTACAATGAGCAGTTCTTC
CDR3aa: CASSQDPPRGGFSYNEQFF

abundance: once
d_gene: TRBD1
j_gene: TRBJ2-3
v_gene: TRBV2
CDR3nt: TGTGCCAGCAGCGAAGAATGGAGGACAGGCTCCTCCACAGATACGCAGTATTTT
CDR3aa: CASSEEWRTGSSTDTQYF

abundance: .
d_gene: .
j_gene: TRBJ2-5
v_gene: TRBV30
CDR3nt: TGTGCCTGGAGTAACGGGACTCCCCAGTACTTC
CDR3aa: CAWSNGTPQYF

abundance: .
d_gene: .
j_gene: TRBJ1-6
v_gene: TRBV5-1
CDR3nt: TGCGCCAGCAGTGGAAGCGGCTCCTATAATTCACCCCTCCACTTT
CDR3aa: CASSGSGSYNSPLHF

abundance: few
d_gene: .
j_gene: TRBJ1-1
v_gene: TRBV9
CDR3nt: TGTGCCAGCAGCGTAGACTGGAACACTGAAGCTTTCTTT
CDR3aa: CASSVDWNTEAFF

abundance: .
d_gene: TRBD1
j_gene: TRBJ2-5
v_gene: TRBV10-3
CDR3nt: TGTGCCATCAGTGAGCCGACAGGGATGGAGACCCAGTACTTC
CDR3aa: CAISEPTGMETQYF

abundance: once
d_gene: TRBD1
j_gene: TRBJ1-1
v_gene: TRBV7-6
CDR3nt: TGTGCCAGCAGCACCGGGAGACAGGGTAACACTGAAGCTTTCTTT
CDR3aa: CASSTGRQGNTEAFF

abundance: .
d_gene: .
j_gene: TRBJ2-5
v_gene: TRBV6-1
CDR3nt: TGTGCCAGCAGTGAATCGGCGGGGGCCCAAGAGACCCAGTACTTC
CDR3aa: CASSESAGAQETQYF

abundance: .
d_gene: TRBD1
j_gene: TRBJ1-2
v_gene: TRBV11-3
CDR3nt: TGTGCCAGCAGCTCCCAGGACAGGGGGGTTGGCTACACCTTC
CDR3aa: CASSSQDRGVGYTF

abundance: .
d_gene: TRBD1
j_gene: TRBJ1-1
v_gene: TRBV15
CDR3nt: TGTGCCACCAGAAACACAGGGGGTTTCACTGAAGCTTTCTTT
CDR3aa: CATRNTGGFTEAFF

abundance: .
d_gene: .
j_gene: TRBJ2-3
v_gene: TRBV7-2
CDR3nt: TGTGCCAGCGGCGAACAGGGCTCCAGCACAGATACGCAGTATTTT
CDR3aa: CASGEQGSSTDTQYF

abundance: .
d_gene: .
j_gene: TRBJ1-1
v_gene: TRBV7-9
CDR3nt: TGTGCCAGCAGCCTACCTGGAAATCCTGAAGCTTTCTTT
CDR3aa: CASSLPGNPEAFF

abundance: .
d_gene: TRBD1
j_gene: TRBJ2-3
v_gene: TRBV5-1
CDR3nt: TGCGCCAGCAGCTTGGACCTACAGGGGCTCACAGATACGCAGTATTTT
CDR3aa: CASSLDLQGLTDTQYF

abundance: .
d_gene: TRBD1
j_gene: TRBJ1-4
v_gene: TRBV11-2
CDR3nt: TGTGCCAGCAGCTTGGGACAGGGGCCTGAAAAACTGTTTTTT
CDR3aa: CASSLGQGPEKLFF

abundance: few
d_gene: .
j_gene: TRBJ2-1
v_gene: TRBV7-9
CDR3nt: TGTGCCAGCAGCCAACTAAGGCAGCAGTTCTTC
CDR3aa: CASSQLRQQFF

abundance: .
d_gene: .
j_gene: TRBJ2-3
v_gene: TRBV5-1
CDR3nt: TGCGCCAGCAGGAATCCTCCAGATACGCAGTATTTT
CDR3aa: CASRNPPDTQYF

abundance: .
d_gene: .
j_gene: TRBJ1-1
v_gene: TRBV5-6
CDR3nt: TGTGCCAGCAGCTACCGGGACTCCAGGAACACTGAAGCTTTCTTT
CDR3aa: CASSYRDSRNTEAFF

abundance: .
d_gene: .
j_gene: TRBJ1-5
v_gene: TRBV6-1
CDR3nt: TGTGCCAGCAGACCGATAAGACGACAGCCCCAGCATTTT
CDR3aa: CASRPIRRQPQHF

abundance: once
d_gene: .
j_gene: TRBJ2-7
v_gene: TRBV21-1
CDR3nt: TGTGCCAGCAGCAAAGCCCCGAGCGAGCAGTACTTC
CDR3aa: CASSKAPSEQYF

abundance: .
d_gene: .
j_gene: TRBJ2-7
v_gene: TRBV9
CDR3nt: TGTGCCAGCAGCGCACGACACGACCCCTCCTACGAGCAGTACTTC
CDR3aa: CASSARHDPSYEQYF

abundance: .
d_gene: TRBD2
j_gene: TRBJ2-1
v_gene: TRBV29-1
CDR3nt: TGCAGCGTTGATAGCGGGGAAACGCGCTCCTACAATGAGCAGTTCTTC
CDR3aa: CSVDSGETRSYNEQFF

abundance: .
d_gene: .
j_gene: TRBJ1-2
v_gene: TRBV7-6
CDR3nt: TGTGCCAGCAGCTTAGTTGGTGACTATGGCTACACCTTC
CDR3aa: CASSLVGDYGYTF

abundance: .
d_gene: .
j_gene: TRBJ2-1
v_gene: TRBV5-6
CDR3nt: TGTGCCAGCAGCAGGGGGGAAAATGAGCAGTTCTTC
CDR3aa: CASSRGENEQFF

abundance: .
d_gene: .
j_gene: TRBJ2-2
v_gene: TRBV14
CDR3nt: TGTGCCAGCAGCCAAGGGGGGCCCACCGGGGAGCTGTTTTTT
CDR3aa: CASSQGGPTGELFF

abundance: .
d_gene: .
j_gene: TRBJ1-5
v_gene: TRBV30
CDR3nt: TGTGCCTGGAGTTCCACGGGGGAACTCAATCAGCCCCAGCATTTT
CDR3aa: CAWSSTGELNQPQHF

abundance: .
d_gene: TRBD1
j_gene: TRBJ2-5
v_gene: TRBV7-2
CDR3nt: TGTGCCAGCAGCTTAGACAGGGGTCGGCAAGAGACCCAGTACTTC
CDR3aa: CASSLDRGRQETQYF

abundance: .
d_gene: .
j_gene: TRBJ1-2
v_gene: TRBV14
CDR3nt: TGTGCCAGCAGTCGGCAGGGTTGGAGATATGGCTACACCTTC
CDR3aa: CASSRQGWRYGYTF

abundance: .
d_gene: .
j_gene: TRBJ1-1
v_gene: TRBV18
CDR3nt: TGTGCCAGCTCACCCAGGGGAAACACTGAAGCTTTCTTT
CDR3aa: CASSPRGNTEAFF

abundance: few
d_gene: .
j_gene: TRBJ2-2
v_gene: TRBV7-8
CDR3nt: TGTGCCAGCAGCTTAACGGCCACCGGGGAGCTGTTTTTT
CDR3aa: CASSLTATGELFF

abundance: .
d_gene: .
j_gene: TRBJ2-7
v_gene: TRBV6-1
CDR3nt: TGTGCCACCGACACTAGCTCCTACGAGCAGTACTTC
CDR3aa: CATDTSSYEQYF

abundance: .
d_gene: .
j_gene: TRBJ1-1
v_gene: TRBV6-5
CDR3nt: TGTGCCAGCAGTTACATCGTGGGGGCCGAAGCTTTCTTT
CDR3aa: CASSYIVGAEAFF

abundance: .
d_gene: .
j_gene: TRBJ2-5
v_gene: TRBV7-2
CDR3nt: TGTGCCAGCAGCTCCCGGCGACATAGAGGGGAGACCCAGTACTTC
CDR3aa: CASSSRRHRGETQYF

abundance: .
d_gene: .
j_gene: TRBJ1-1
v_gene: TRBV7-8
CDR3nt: TGTGCCAGCAGCTTTTCGGGCAGAGAAGCTTTCTTT
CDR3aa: CASSFSGREAFF

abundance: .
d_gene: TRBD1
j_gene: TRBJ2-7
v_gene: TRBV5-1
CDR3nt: TGCGCCAGCAGCTTGGACACCGGGACAGGCGGGGAGCAGTACTTC
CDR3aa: CASSLDTGTGGEQYF

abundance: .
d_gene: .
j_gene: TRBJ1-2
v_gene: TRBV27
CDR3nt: TGTGCCAGCAGTTTAGAAGGGGAATCTGGCTACACCTTC
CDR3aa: CASSLEGESGYTF

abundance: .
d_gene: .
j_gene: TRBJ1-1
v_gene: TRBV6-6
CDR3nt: TGTGCCAGCAGCGCCGGGGCTATGAACACTGAAGCTTTCTTT
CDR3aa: CASSAGAMNTEAFF

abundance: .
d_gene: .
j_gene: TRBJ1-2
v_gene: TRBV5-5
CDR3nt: TGTGCCAGCAGCTTGGTTACAGGGATATGGGACTATGGCTACACCTTC
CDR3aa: CASSLVTGIWDYGYTF

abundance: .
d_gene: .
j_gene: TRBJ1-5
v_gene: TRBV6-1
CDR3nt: TGTGCCAGCAGATCCATATTACGAGGAGCCCAGCATTTT
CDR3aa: CASRSILRGAQHF

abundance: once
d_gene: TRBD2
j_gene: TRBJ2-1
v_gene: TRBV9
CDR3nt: TGTGCCAGCAGCGTGACTAGCGGGGGGGGGCACAATGAGCAGTTCTTC
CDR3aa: CASSVTSGGGHNEQFF

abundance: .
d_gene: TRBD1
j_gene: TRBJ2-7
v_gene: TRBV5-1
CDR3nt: TGCGCCAGCAGCACAGGGACAGGTGGTTACGAGCAGTACTTC
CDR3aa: CASSTGTGGYEQYF

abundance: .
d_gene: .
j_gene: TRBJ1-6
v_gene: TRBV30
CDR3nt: TGTGCCTGGAGTGCCGTTGGGGGCGCATTTAGCTCCTATAATTCACCCCTCCACTTT
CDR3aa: CAWSAVGGAFSSYNSPLHF

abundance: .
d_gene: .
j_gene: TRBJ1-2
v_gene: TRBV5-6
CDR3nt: TGTGCCAGCATTTCTAGGACCTATGGCTACACCTTC
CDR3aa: CASISRTYGYTF

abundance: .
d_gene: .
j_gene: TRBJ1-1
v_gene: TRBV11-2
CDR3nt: TGTGCCAGCAGCTTTACCAAACTCTTCAGCCCATTGAACACTGAAGCTTTCTTT
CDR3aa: CASSFTKLFSPLNTEAFF

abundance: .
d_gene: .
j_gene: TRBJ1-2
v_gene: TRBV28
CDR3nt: TGTGCCAGCAGCGCTACAGGGTATGGCTACACCTTC
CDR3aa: CASSATGYGYTF

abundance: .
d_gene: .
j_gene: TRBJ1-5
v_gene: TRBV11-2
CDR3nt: TGTGCCAGCAGCTTAGAGGGGATCTCGTCCCAGCATTTT
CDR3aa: CASSLEGISSQHF

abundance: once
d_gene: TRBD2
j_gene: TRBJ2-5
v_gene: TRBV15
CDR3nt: TGTGCCACCGATGATCGGACTAGCGGGGGGATAGAAGAGACCCAGTACTTC
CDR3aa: CATDDRTSGGIEETQYF